These 5 T cell receptor beta chains originate from one sample sequenced in a study of blood T cell repertoires in COVID-19. This table comes from immunoSEQ multiplex PCR, and its TCRdb copy is limited to in-frame clones, with some not included. The data hold about 320,000 clones, with 65% to 90% observed a single time. Sequenced input: peripheral blood. The receptors derive from a human donor in a cohort sampled during active COVID-19.

The chain joins TRBV5-4 to TRBJ1-4; D is perhaps TRBD1 (5 bases). Looked up from germline, CDR1 is SGHNT and CDR2 is YYREEE (reference sequence). This CDR3 has 13 amino acids. Trimming took 4 bases from V and 8 from J, leaving 12 bases between them. The CDR3 region has the DNA TGTGCCAGCAGCCTAGACAGTTTCGAAAAACTGTTTTTT. Translation: CASSLDSFEKLFF. Full variable domain (rest looked up from reference TRBV5-4 and TRBJ1-4): ETGVTQSPTHLIKTRGQQVTLRCSSQSGHNTVSWYQQALGQGPQFIFQYYREEENGRGNFPPRFSGLQFPNYSSELNVNALELDDSALYLCASSLDSFEKLFFGSGTQLSVL.

This clone was counted once. J is TRBJ2-7 and V is TRBV3-1 (or the pseudogene TRBV3-2); 9 bases agree with TRBD1. The ends lost 4 bases at V and 1 base at J; junction bases unmatched: 5. The CDR3 is 15 amino acids. Germline V lookup: CDR1 LGHDT, CDR2 YNNKEL (reference sequence). The chain's CDR3 is CASSLGQGLSYEQYF. The CDR3 bases are TGTGCCAGCAGCCTAGGACAGGGGCTATCCTACGAGCAGTACTTC.

The chain is built from TRBV18 and TRBJ1-1, with D perhaps TRBD1 (6 bases). From germline, CDR1 is KGHSH and CDR2 LQKENI. The germline V and J ends were trimmed by 4 bases and 8 bases, with 14 bases remaining between them. CDR3 length: 13 amino acids. CDR3 protein: CASSLDRRAEAFF. The CDR3 DNA reads TGTGCCAGCTCACTTGACAGGCGGGCCGAAGCTTTCTTT.

This chain connects TRBV10-3 to TRBJ2-5, with 7 positions matching TRBD2. The J segment lost 5 bases and the V segment lost 0 bases, leaving 3 bases of the junction unmatched. CDR3 length: 14 residues. Germline CDR1 reads ENHRY; CDR2 reads SYGVKD. The CDR3 reads CAISESGGKETQYF. The CDR3 nucleotides are TGTGCCATCAGTGAGTCGGGGGGGAAGGAGACCCAGTACTTC.

The chain has TRBV2 and TRBJ2-3, with 9 bases lining up with TRBD2. J gave up 4 bases and V 8 bases, and 13 bases lay outside the gene matches. This CDR3 has 16 amino acids. Germline lookup yields CDR1 SNHLY and CDR2 FYNNEI. The CDR3 DNA reads as TGTGCCAGCCCCCAAGGGGGCGGGGGGGAACCAGATACGCAGTATTTT. This sequence encodes CASPQGGGGEPDTQYF.